The present entry profiles one T cell receptor beta chain with its context. This sample is part of a study of blood T cell repertoires in COVID-19. Study context: Collection of acute and convalescent COVID-19 samples took place in the United States, Italy and Spain. Sample material is recorded as cDNA or gDNA derived from T cells, B-cell-depleted T cells, or PBMCs.

In the original processing: Amplifying reference gene primers gave estimates of nucleated cell counts. This table comes from immunoSEQ multiplex PCR, and its TCRdb copy is limited to in-frame clones, with some not included. V and J calls plus clone size are reproduced from that table; the DNA served to infer D and trimming. This sample has roughly 180,000 clones, with approximately 90% found just once. J gave up 6 bases and V 0 bases, and 9 bases lay outside the gene matches. CDR1 LNHDA and CDR2 SQIVND come from the germline V gene (reference sequence). CDR3 length equals 18 residues. This receptor was obtained from a woman aged 25 to 39 who had recovered from COVID-19. The J gene is TRBJ2-4, the V gene TRBV19; 12 positions match TRBD2. Sequenced: PBMCs or T cells enriched from blood (not recorded which). The DNA of the CDR3 is TGTGCCAGTAGTATAGATGGGATCGGACTAGCGGGATCAAACATTCAGTACTTC. Protein sequence: CASSIDGIGLAGSNIQYF.